The 8 T cell receptor beta chains in this list originate from one sample, sequenced in a study of cytomegalovirus exposure and HLA in healthy donors. Researchers ran the PCR with 60 Vbeta and 13 Jbeta primers. Profiled with immunoSEQ multiplex PCR; TCRdb holds only in-frame clones, not every one. This sample has about 98,000 clones, with around 80% found just once. Sequenced: PBMCs. All receptors come from a man younger than 35 in good health and CMV-seropositive.

This clone came up a few times. The chain uses TRBV11-1 and TRBJ2-3, with 7 bases identical to TRBD2. With V trimmed by 0 bases and J by 4 bases, 4 bases remained unmatched. Germline V lookup: CDR1 SGHAT, CDR2 FQDESV (reference sequence). The CDR3 sequence is 15 residues long. CDR3: CASSLAWEGADTQYF. The DNA for the CDR3 is TGTGCCAGCAGCTTAGCGTGGGAGGGTGCAGATACGCAGTATTTT.

The sample holds one count of this clone. The chain recombines TRBV7-3 with TRBJ2-1; 7 positions agree with TRBD2. Germline V lookup: CDR1 SGHTA, CDR2 FQGTGA. V trimming: 5 bases; J trimming: 6 bases; junction bases outside the gene matches: 1. CDR3 length equals 12 residues. The CDR3 DNA is TGTGCCAGCAGCCCGGGGGGCAATGAGCAGTTCTTC. This sequence encodes CASSPGGNEQFF.

The chain carries TRBV10-3 and TRBJ1-1; no reliable D call. This CDR3 has 16 amino acids. Germline V gene lookup returns CDR1 ENHRY and CDR2 SYGVKD. The V gene lost 2 bases and the J gene lost 0 bases, with 13 bases spanning the gap. For the CDR3, the DNA is TGTGCCATCAGTGAGGCGGGATCCGGCCTGAACACTGAAGCTTTCTTT. Translated: CAISEAGSGLNTEAFF.

V is TRBV5-1 and J is TRBJ1-1, with 8 bases lining up with TRBD1. The length of the CDR3 is 16 residues. Germline values: CDR1 SGHRS, CDR2 YFSETQ. The ends lost 1 base at V and 0 bases at J; junction bases unmatched: 5. The DNA of the CDR3 is TGCGCCAGCAGCTTGAGAGACAGGGGTCTGAACACTGAAGCTTTCTTT. It translates to CASSLRDRGLNTEAFF. Full variable domain (outside the CDR3, taken from reference TRBV5-1 and TRBJ1-1): KAGVTQTPRYLIKTRGQQVTLSCSPISGHRSVSWYQQTPGQGLQFLFEYFSETQRNKGNFPGRFSGRQFSNSRSEMNVSTLELGDSALYLCASSLRDRGLNTEAFFGQGTRLTVV.

The V call is TRBV18, the J call TRBJ2-1, with TRBD2 as a possible D gene (6 bases). Germline V gene lookup returns CDR1 KGHSH and CDR2 LQKENI. The V and J ends lost 0 bases and 7 bases respectively, with 19 bases between them. The CDR3 has 17 residues. CDR3: CASSPPVGHQSGNEQFF. CDR3 nucleotides: TGTGCCAGCTCACCACCGGTCGGTCACCAAAGCGGGAATGAGCAGTTCTTC.

The V call is TRBV5-1, the J call TRBJ1-4, with a tentative D call TRBD1 (5 bases). The CDR3 runs 14 residues. V dropped 0 bases and J dropped 6 bases, with 9 bases sitting between them. Per the germline V gene, CDR1 is SGHRS and CDR2 is YFSETQ. CDR3 protein: CASSLVGGYEKLFF. The CDR3 DNA follows: TGCGCCAGCAGCTTGGTGGGGGGGTATGAAAAACTGTTTTTT.

V usage is TRBV6-6 and J usage is TRBJ1-5, with 8 bases identical to TRBD1. The germline gives CDR1 MNHNY, CDR2 SVGAGI (reference sequence). J gave up 4 bases and V 8 bases, and 13 bases lay outside the gene matches. The CDR3 has 16 amino acids. The CDR3 sequence: CASWPGQALINQPQHF. The DNA for the CDR3 is TGTGCCAGCTGGCCGGGACAGGCCCTTATTAATCAGCCCCAGCATTTT.

The chain links TRBV27 to TRBJ2-7; no definite D call. This CDR3 has 13 residues. Germline CDR1 and CDR2: MNHEY and SMNVEV (reference sequence). V was shortened by 3 bases and J by 5 bases, with 11 bases between the two germline ends. The chain's CDR3 is CASSFGPADEQYF. CDR3 in DNA: TGTGCCAGCAGTTTTGGGCCGGCCGACGAGCAGTACTTC.